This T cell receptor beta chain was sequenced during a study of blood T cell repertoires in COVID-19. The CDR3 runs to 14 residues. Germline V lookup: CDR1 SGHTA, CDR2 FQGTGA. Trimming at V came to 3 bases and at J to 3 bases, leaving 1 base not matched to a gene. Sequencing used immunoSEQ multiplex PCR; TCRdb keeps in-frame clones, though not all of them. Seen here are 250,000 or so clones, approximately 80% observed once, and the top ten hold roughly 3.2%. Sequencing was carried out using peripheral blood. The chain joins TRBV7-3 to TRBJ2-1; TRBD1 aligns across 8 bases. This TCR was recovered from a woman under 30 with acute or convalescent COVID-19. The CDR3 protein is CASSFTGGYNEQFF. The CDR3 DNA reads TGTGCCAGCAGCTTTACAGGGGGCTACAATGAGCAGTTCTTC.